The 2 T cell receptor beta chains below come from one sample, sequenced in a study of blood T cells in healthy people across ages. Combining a sample-barcoded 5' primer with a J-beta primer mix, a second PCR ran for 7 to 11 cycles. From the 5' RACE reads, TCRdb called clonotypes with MiXCR, one entry per CDR3 protein. This table has 580,000 or so distinct CDR3 sequences, less than 60% appearing once. The sample comprised blood. These receptors originate from a man older than 75 in good health.

The chain recombines TRBV7-9 with TRBJ1-4, with TRBD1 matching over 9 bases. CDR3 size: 14 residues. The germline V gene encodes CDR1 SEHNR and CDR2 FQNEAQ (reference sequence). With 4 bases clipped from V and 5 bases from J, the junction kept 2 bases outside the gene matches. The CDR3 loop is CASSSGQGNEKLFF. As DNA, the CDR3 is TGTGCCAGCAGCTCGGGACAGGGAAATGAAAAACTGTTTTTT. The full variable domain, with the rest looked up from reference TRBV7-9 and TRBJ1-4, is DTGVSQNPRHKITKRGQNVTFRCDPISEHNRLYWYRQTLGQGPEFLTYFQNEAQLEKSRLLSDRFSAERPKGSFSTLEIQRTEQGDSAMYLCASSSGQGNEKLFFGSGTQLSVL.

The CDR3 loop reads CASSRALTPTGYGYTF. The CDR3 nucleotides are TGTGCCAGCAGCCGGGCCTTAACCCCCACAGGGTATGGCTACACCTTC. This chain connects TRBV9 to TRBJ1-2, with D tentatively TRBD1 (6 bases). V was trimmed by 4 bases and J by 5 bases, leaving 21 bases between them. The CDR3 has 16 amino acids. Germline values: CDR1 SGDLS, CDR2 YYNGEE.